This T cell receptor beta chain was identified during a study of T-cell reconstitution after alpha-beta-depleted transplantation in children. General study findings and limits: Among T cells one year after transplant, newly produced cells accounted for most counts and diversity. Several hundred expanded graft clones reportedly supplied alpha-beta T cells about two months after transplant. The study traced high day-60 TCRbeta diversity in some patients to surviving recipient T cells and thymic progenitors.

Per germline, CDR1 LGHDT and CDR2 YNNKEL (reference sequence). V was cut by 7 bases and J by 6 bases, with 17 bases left in between. This CDR3 contains 14 residues. Of note for this clonotype: Antigen specificity is unknown.

TCRbeta library construction was performed incorporating unique molecular identifiers. TCRdb ran MiXCR on the PCR reads and lists one entry per CDR3 protein. This table holds about 980,000 distinct CDR3 sequences, about 30% found once. The clonotype comes from a boy under two years old who had a stem cell transplant for SCID, so the T cells may come from the graft donor. The chain recombines TRBV3-1 with TRBJ2-3, with D possibly being TRBD1 or TRBD2 (6 bases each). The sequencing here drew on PBMCs, mostly from graft donor cells, taken 360 days after TCRalphabeta/CD19-depleted stem cell transplant. The CDR3 is CASTYSWGADTQYF. The CDR3 nucleotides are TGTGCCAGCACCTATTCCTGGGGGGCGGATACGCAGTATTTT.